A single sample gave rise to the 30 T cell receptor beta chains below, sequenced in a study of T cell responses to AZD1222 COVID-19 vaccine. Method: immunoSEQ multiplex PCR; TCRdb's copy keeps in-frame clones and lacks some. Here the sample spans over 120,000 clones, 85% to 95% being singletons. The sequencing here drew on peripheral blood, taken on day 0 of AZD1222 vaccination. The receptor source for this set is an adult in good health.

This clone appeared once. The chain couples TRBV19 to TRBJ1-1; 7 bases map to TRBD1. V gave up 7 bases and J gave up 10 bases; unmatched junction bases: 21. Germline CDR1 LNHDA, CDR2 SQIVND (reference sequence). The CDR3 totals 16 residues. The CDR3 coding sequence is TGTGCCAGTACTCCTCTCAGGGGGGGCAGGGAGGTGATAGCTTTCTTT. It yields the protein CASTPLRGGREVIAFF.

The rearrangement uses TRBV30 and TRBJ2-7; TRBD1 agrees at 7 bases. Germline trimming cut 7 bases from V and 3 bases from J; bases unmatched to any gene: 9. Germline V lookup: CDR1 GTSNPN, CDR2 SVGIG (reference sequence). The CDR3 is 13 amino acids. CDR3 protein: CAFHRGTGYEQYF. The CDR3 DNA follows: TGTGCCTTTCACAGGGGAACGGGCTACGAGCAGTACTTC.

The V gene is TRBV4-1, the J gene TRBJ2-3; unclear D gene. The CDR3 consists of 17 residues. Looked up from germline, CDR1 is MGHRA and CDR2 is YSYEKL. V was cut by 0 bases and J by 2 bases, with 15 bases left in between. The CDR3 bases are TGCGCCAGCAGCCAAGATGATAGACTGAGGTCCACAGATACGCAGTATTTT. Translated: CASSQDDRLRSTDTQYF.

This clone was counted once. The chain links TRBV18 to TRBJ2-3; 12 bases agree with TRBD2. Trimming took 6 bases from V and 2 from J; bases not matched to a gene: 9. Germline CDR1 and CDR2: KGHSH and LQKENI. The CDR3 is 17 residues long. For the CDR3, the DNA is TGTGCCAGCTCCCCCAGACTAGCGGGGGACCTCACAGATACGCAGTATTTT. It yields the protein CASSPRLAGDLTDTQYF.

This rearrangement joins TRBV28 to TRBJ1-1; tentatively, D is TRBD1 (5 bases). V was shortened by 6 bases and J by 1 base, with 15 bases between the two germline ends. The germline gives CDR1 MDHEN, CDR2 SYDVKM. The CDR3 loop spans 15 amino acids. The CDR3: CASRITQVRNTEAFF. CDR3 nucleotides: TGTGCCAGCAGAATCACACAGGTGAGGAACACTGAAGCTTTCTTT.

The chain links TRBV20-1 to TRBJ1-1; weak D call: TRBD1 (5 bases). The CDR3 totals 10 residues. Germline V gene sequence: CDR1 DFQATT, CDR2 SNEGSKA (reference sequence). DNA of the CDR3: TGCAGGGGACGGAACACTGAAGCTTTCTTT. It encodes CRGRNTEAFF.

V gene TRBV13 combines with J gene TRBJ1-5, with D unclear. The CDR3 extends over 12 amino acids. CDR1 is PRHDT, CDR2 FYEKMQ, per germline (reference sequence). V was shortened by 0 bases and J by 7 bases, with 4 bases between the two germline ends. The CDR3 DNA follows: TGTGCCAGCAGCTTAGGGACCCAGCCCCAGCATTTT. Its translation: CASSLGTQPQHF.

The sample holds one count of this clone. This rearrangement joins TRBV18 to TRBJ1-2; D gene uncertain. The CDR3 contains 13 residues. The germline V gene has CDR1 KGHSH and CDR2 LQKENI. V shed 3 bases and J shed 3 bases, with 8 bases lying between them. CDR3 sequence reads: CASSPRDHYGYTF. The CDR3 DNA sequence: TGTGCCAGCTCACCCCGGGATCACTATGGCTACACCTTC.

The genes are TRBV7-8 and TRBJ2-6, with D unclear. Trimming pared 3 bases from V and 1 base from J, leaving 13 bases between. Germline loops: CDR1 SGHVS, CDR2 FQNEAQ. The CDR3 has 17 residues. CDR3 in DNA: TGTGCCAGCAGCTTTCGGCCCCCAGATTCTGGGGCCAACGTCCTGACTTTC. Translated: CASSFRPPDSGANVLTF.

The rearrangement links TRBV5-1 to TRBJ1-1; D unresolved. This CDR3 is 14 amino acids long. With 0 bases removed from V and 1 base from J, the gap between germline ends came to 7 bases. CDR1 is SGHRS and CDR2 is YFSETQ in the germline V gene. CDR3 region: CASSLARKNTEAFF. CDR3 nucleotides: TGCGCCAGCAGCTTGGCCAGGAAGAACACTGAAGCTTTCTTT.

CDR3 residues: CASSPTAGGSNQPQHF. The CDR3 DNA follows: TGTGCCAGCTCACCGACGGCAGGGGGGAGCAATCAGCCCCAGCATTTT. The J gene is TRBJ1-5, the V gene TRBV18; 7 bases match TRBD1. CDR3 length: 16 residues. CDR1 is KGHSH, CDR2 LQKENI, per germline. The J segment lost 1 base and the V segment lost 3 bases, leaving 6 bases of the junction unmatched.

This clone was counted a few times. The chain combines TRBV6-4 with TRBJ2-6; the D is unclear. The germline V gene has CDR1 MRHNA and CDR2 SNTAGT. This CDR3 region has 15 residues. With 0 bases removed from V and 3 bases from J, the gap between germline ends came to 6 bases. Here the CDR3 reads CASSDSGFGANVLTF. Written as DNA, the CDR3 is TGTGCCAGCAGTGACTCGGGGTTTGGGGCCAACGTCCTGACTTTC.

This rearrangement joins TRBV19 to TRBJ1-4; D perhaps matches TRBD1 (6 bases). V was shortened by 6 bases and J by 4 bases, with 15 bases between the two germline ends. The CDR3 is 15 amino acids. Germline CDR1 LNHDA, CDR2 SQIVND (reference sequence). CDR3 DNA sequence: TGTGCCAGTAGGAACCCCTGGGGGCATAATGAAAAACTGTTTTTT. It translates to CASRNPWGHNEKLFF. Drawing the rest from reference TRBV19 and TRBJ1-4, the complete variable domain is DGGITQSPKYLFRKEGQNVTLSCEQNLNHDAMYWYRQDPGQGLRLIYYSQIVNDFQKGDIAEGYSVSREKKESFPLTVTSAQKNPTAFYLCASRNPWGHNEKLFFGSGTQLSVL.

The chain is built from TRBV27 and TRBJ1-1; tentative D call: TRBD1 (5 bases). This CDR3 spans 14 amino acids. Germline V gene data show CDR1 as MNHEY and CDR2 as SMNVEV (reference sequence). V was clipped by 4 bases and J by 5 bases, with 14 bases between them. CDR3 amino acids: CASSSRGAHTEAFF. The CDR3 region has the DNA TGTGCCAGCAGTTCCCGGGGCGCGCATACTGAAGCTTTCTTT.

The chain links TRBV19 to TRBJ2-1, with 7 positions matching TRBD2. Losses at the gene ends were 4 bases for V and 0 bases for J; bases not matched to a gene: 0. Germline CDR1 LNHDA, CDR2 SQIVND (reference sequence). This CDR3 has 14 residues. CDR3 bases: TGTGCCAGTAGTACTAGCGGCTCCTACAATGAGCAGTTCTTC. Its translation is CASSTSGSYNEQFF. Complete variable domain (other parts from reference TRBV19 and TRBJ2-1): DGGITQSPKYLFRKEGQNVTLSCEQNLNHDAMYWYRQDPGQGLRLIYYSQIVNDFQKGDIAEGYSVSREKKESFPLTVTSAQKNPTAFYLCASSTSGSYNEQFFGPGTRLTVL.

This clone was recorded only once. This sequence joins TRBV6-6 and TRBJ1-5, with D maybe TRBD1 (5 bases). The CDR3 length is 16 residues. Germline loops: CDR1 MNHNY, CDR2 SVGAGI (reference sequence). V was cut by 6 bases and J by 0 bases, with 15 bases left in between. The CDR3 region has the DNA TGTGCCAGCAGCGGACGGGACGGAACTAGCAATCAGCCCCAGCATTTT. Translating gives CASSGRDGTSNQPQHF.

This rearrangement joins TRBV7-9 to TRBJ1-6; D unclear. The germline CDR1 and CDR2 sequences are SEHNR and FQNEAQ (reference sequence). V lost 4 bases and J lost 9, with 10 bases in between. This CDR3 has 13 amino acids. CDR3 residues: CASSSNVGSPLHF. Here the CDR3 DNA reads TGTGCCAGCAGCTCCAACGTGGGTTCACCCCTCCACTTT.

The sample holds one count of this clone. This chain joins TRBV27 and TRBJ1-1, with D maybe TRBD1 (5 bases). CDR1 and CDR2 (germline): MNHEY, SMNVEV (reference sequence). The germline V and J ends were trimmed by 3 bases and 6 bases, with 8 bases remaining between them. The CDR3 has 12 residues. The CDR3 loop is CASSFTGAEAFF. CDR3 in DNA: TGTGCCAGCAGTTTTACAGGCGCTGAAGCTTTCTTT.

The chain uses TRBV19 and TRBJ1-1; 8 bases match TRBD1. CDR1 and CDR2 (germline): LNHDA, SQIVND (reference sequence). The CDR3 consists of 16 residues. Trimming removed 6 bases from V and 3 bases from J; junction bases left unmatched: 12. CDR3 region: CASSIISDRVHTEAFF. DNA for the CDR3: TGTGCCAGTAGCATCATCTCGGACAGGGTGCACACTGAAGCTTTCTTT.

CDR3 region: CSATPGAVNGYTF. The CDR3 nucleotides are TGCAGCGCTACTCCCGGGGCAGTGAATGGCTACACCTTC. This rearrangement joins TRBV29-1 to TRBJ1-2; possible D gene TRBD1, 5 bases. V shed 7 bases and J shed 6 bases, with 18 bases lying between them. The CDR3 has 13 amino acids. Germline-derived CDR1 and CDR2 are SQVTM and ANQGSEA. Combining the CDR3 with reference TRBV29-1 and TRBJ1-2 gives the whole variable domain SAVISQKPSRDICQRGTSLTIQCQVDSQVTMMFWYRQQPGQSLTLIATANQGSEATYESGFVIDKFPISRPNLTFSTLTVSNMSPEDSSIYLCSATPGAVNGYTFGSGTRLTVV.

The chain joins TRBV3-1 (or the pseudogene TRBV3-2) to TRBJ2-2, with TRBD1 matching over 8 bases. This CDR3 has 17 residues. Per germline, CDR1 LGHDT and CDR2 YNNKEL (reference sequence). Losses at the gene ends were 1 base for V and 3 bases for J; bases not matched to a gene: 7. CDR3 region: CASSQGGTGGYTGELFF. The CDR3 DNA is TGTGCCAGCAGCCAAGGCGGAACAGGGGGTTACACCGGGGAGCTGTTTTTT.

This clone has just a few counts. This chain joins TRBV4-3 and TRBJ2-2, with 9 bases matching TRBD1. The CDR3 covers 14 residues. Germline V gene data show CDR1 as LGHNA and CDR2 as YSLEER. The V gene end was trimmed by 4 bases and the J gene end by 5 bases; junction bases not matched to a gene: 2. CDR3 sequence reads: CASSRDRETGELFF. The DNA for the CDR3 is TGCGCCAGCAGCCGGGACAGGGAAACCGGGGAGCTGTTTTTT.

The chain links TRBV5-6 to TRBJ2-1; D is perhaps TRBD1 (5 bases). CDR1 and CDR2 (germline): SGHDT, YYEEEE. This CDR3 contains 14 residues. Between the trimmed V and J ends, which lost 2 bases and 8 bases, there was a span of 14 bases. CDR3 sequence: CASSFGAGSDEQFF. The CDR3, as DNA: TGTGCCAGCAGCTTTGGGGCAGGGTCTGATGAGCAGTTCTTC.

The chain employs TRBV16 and TRBJ1-6; possible D gene TRBD1, 5 bases. Germline assignment: CDR1 KGHSY and CDR2 FQNENV. V gave up 3 bases and J gave up 8 bases, with 14 bases separating them. This CDR3 is 15 amino acids long. CDR3 bases: TGTGCCAGCAGCCACTCACAGGTTAGGGATTCACCCCTCCACTTT. It translates to CASSHSQVRDSPLHF. Combining the CDR3 with reference TRBV16 and TRBJ1-6 gives the whole variable domain GEEVAQTPKHLVRGEGQKAKLYCAPIKGHSYVFWYQQVLKNEFKFLISFQNENVFDETGMPKERFSAKCLPNSPCSLEIQATKLEDSAVYFCASSHSQVRDSPLHFGNGTRLTVT.

The genes are TRBV7-3 and TRBJ2-2; TRBD1 matches at 7 bases. V was clipped by 5 bases and J by 4 bases; unmatched bases: 10. This CDR3 is 16 amino acids long. In germline, CDR1 is SGHTA, CDR2 FQGTGA. CDR3 residues: CASSPRTGLLTGELFF. CDR3 in DNA: TGTGCCAGCAGCCCGCGGACAGGTCTTCTCACCGGGGAGCTGTTTTTT.

The V and J genes are TRBV10-3 and TRBJ2-1; 9 nucleotides agree with TRBD2. The CDR3 runs 16 residues. Germline trimming cut 2 bases from V and 7 bases from J; bases unmatched to any gene: 9. Germline V CDR1 and CDR2: ENHRY, SYGVKD. Here the CDR3 DNA reads TGTGCCATCAGTGAGAAGACTAGCGGCCACACAAATGAGCAGTTCTTC. Encoded protein: CAISEKTSGHTNEQFF.

The CDR3 sequence: CASKVVGGAPYEQYF. The CDR3, as DNA: TGTGCCAGCAAGGTGGTCGGGGGGGCCCCCTACGAGCAGTACTTC. V is TRBV2 and J is TRBJ2-7, with 8 nucleotides matching TRBD2. J was trimmed by 2 bases and V by 7 bases; bases with no gene match: 10. There are 15 residues in the CDR3. Germline V gives CDR1 SNHLY, CDR2 FYNNEI.

V usage is TRBV7-8 and J usage is TRBJ2-7; TRBD1 is a possible D gene (6 bases). Germline V lookup: CDR1 SGHVS, CDR2 FQNEAQ. This CDR3 has 16 amino acids. Trimming left V 5 bases short and J 4 bases short, with 21 bases between. The CDR3 coding sequence is TGTGCCAGCAGCCCTGCGACCCCCGCAACAGGGTACGAGCAGTACTTC. This codes for CASSPATPATGYEQYF.

J is TRBJ2-4 and V is TRBV12-5; D gene unclear. CDR3 size: 16 residues. Germline CDR1 reads LGHNT; CDR2 reads FRNRAP. The V end was cut by 0 bases, the J end by 6 bases, with 15 bases between. CDR3 DNA: TGTGCTAGTGGTTTGGTACTCGGGTCAAGCCCAAACATTCAGTACTTC. Its translation is CASGLVLGSSPNIQYF.

In this sample, this clone turned up once. The chain employs TRBV19 and TRBJ2-1, with D perhaps TRBD2 (6 bases). The V gene lost 10 bases and the J gene lost 8 bases, with 12 bases spanning the gap. CDR1 is LNHDA and CDR2 is SQIVND in the germline V gene (reference sequence). This CDR3 has 11 amino acids. CDR3 sequence (DNA): TGTGCCACCCATTCTAGCGATGAGCAGTTCTTC. It codes for CATHSSDEQFF. Drawing the rest from reference TRBV19 and TRBJ2-1, the complete variable domain is DGGITQSPKYLFRKEGQNVTLSCEQNLNHDAMYWYRQDPGQGLRLIYYSQIVNDFQKGDIAEGYSVSREKKESFPLTVTSAQKNPTAFYLCATHSSDEQFFGPGTRLTVL.